One sample yielded the 4 T cell receptor beta chains listed below, sequenced in a study of Graves' ophthalmopathy and Graves' hyperthyroidism. RNA served as the template for amplifying TCR beta CDR3 regions. RT-PCR was first run with HTBI primers, then multiplex PCR in a second round. TCRdb passed the multiplex PCR reads through MiXCR, listing each CDR3 protein once. The sample holds 620,000 or so distinct CDR3 sequences; about a fifth are singletons and the top ten take approximately 7%. Specimen: peripheral blood. The source is a woman in her late teens or twenties with stable Graves' hyperthyroidism. Some clones in this sample may be carry-over from other donors' samples.

This rearrangement joins TRBV15 to TRBJ1-2, with unresolved D. Trimming stripped 0 bases from V and 1 base from J, with 15 bases between. CDR1 is LNHNV and CDR2 is YYDKDF in the germline V gene (reference sequence). This CDR3 is 17 amino acids long. This CDR3 reads CATSRDSSGAHNYGYTF. For the CDR3, the DNA is TGTGCCACCAGCAGAGATTCGTCGGGAGCCCATAACTATGGCTACACCTTC. Filled out from reference TRBV15 and TRBJ1-2, the complete variable domain reads DAMVIQNPRYQVTQFGKPVTLSCSQTLNHNVMYWYQQKSSQAPKLLFHYYDKDFNNEADTPDNFQSRRPNTSFCFLDIRSPGLGDTAMYLCATSRDSSGAHNYGYTFGSGTRLTVV.

This clonotype was seen a few times. The CDR3 DNA reads as TGTGCCAGCAGTTTCGGGGGGGGTTACTACGAGCAGTACTTC. Its translation is CASSFGGGYYEQYF. V usage is TRBV27 and J usage is TRBJ2-7, with TRBD2 identical over 8 bases. CDR1 is MNHEY, CDR2 SMNVEV, per germline (reference sequence). The ends lost 3 bases at V and 3 bases at J; junction bases unmatched: 4. CDR3 length: 14 residues.

This clonotype was detected ten times or more. The V and J genes are TRBV6-1 and TRBJ1-5; a possible D gene is TRBD1 (6 bases). The CDR3 has 15 residues. Germline CDR1 and CDR2: MNHNS and SASEGT. The V gene lost 4 bases and the J gene lost 3 bases, with 13 bases spanning the gap. CDR3 loop: CASSATGPNNQPQHF. CDR3 coding DNA: TGTGCCAGCAGTGCGACAGGACCCAACAATCAGCCCCAGCATTTT.

The chain carries TRBV2 and TRBJ2-5; no clear D. There are 12 residues in the CDR3. V dropped 6 bases and J dropped 3 bases, with 8 bases sitting between them. Germline loops: CDR1 SNHLY, CDR2 FYNNEI. CDR3 in DNA: TGTGCCAGCAGGCGACTGGAAGAGACCCAGTACTTC. Its protein product is CASRRLEETQYF.